A selection of T cell receptor beta chains follows, all from one sample in a study of cytomegalovirus exposure and HLA in healthy donors. The protocol was immunoSEQ multiplex PCR, while the TCRdb copy is restricted to in-frame clones and leaves out a portion. Here the sample spans fewer than 95,000 clones, 85% to 95% being singletons. The sequenced sample was PBMCs. These receptors were taken from a woman younger than 30 in good health and CMV-seronegative. The CDR3 runs from the conserved cysteine through the conserved F or W. The D gene is left open where the match is weak. A clone size is listed for some rows: how often the clone was seen (once, few, many), or a class if it is expanded.

>NA|TRBJ2-7|TRBD2|TRBV9
TGTGCCAGCAGCGTAGACCCCGAGCGGGGCGAGCAGTACTTC
CASSVDPERGEQYF
>NA|TRBJ2-2|NA|TRBV2
TGTGCCAGCAGTGCGGAGGGGACGGGCACCGGGGAGCTGTTTTTT
CASSAEGTGTGELFF
>NA|TRBJ2-5|NA|TRBV21-1
TGTGCCAGCAGCGTAAGGGGGGGGAAAGAGACCCAGTACTTC
CASSVRGGKETQYF
>NA|TRBJ1-1|NA|TRBV4-1
TGCGCCAGCAGCCAGCCCCGAGAGGGCACTGAAGCTTTCTTT
CASSQPREGTEAFF
>NA|TRBJ1-1|NA|TRBV29-1
TGCAGCGTTTCCCGCAGGGGATATGAAGCTTTCTTT
CSVSRRGYEAFF
>NA|TRBJ2-7|NA|TRBV9
TGTGCCAGCAGCGCCTCAGGGTGGTACGAGCAGTACTTC
CASSASGWYEQYF
>once|TRBJ2-2|NA|TRBV5-6
TGTGCCAGCAGCTTGGTGGGCGCCCAATCCAGTAGCGGGGAGCTGTTTTTT
CASSLVGAQSSSGELFF
>once|TRBJ2-7|TRBD2|TRBV6-1
TGTGCCAGCAGGGGACTAGCGGGCCGCAGCGAGCAGTACTTC
CASRGLAGRSEQYF
>NA|TRBJ1-6|TRBD1|TRBV6-5
TGTGCCAGCAGACAATCAGGGGGCCAGTCACCCCTCCACTTT
CASRQSGGQSPLHF
>NA|TRBJ2-3|NA|TRBV12-5
TGTGCTAGTGGTTTGGGACAGCTATACACAGATACGCAGTATTTT
CASGLGQLYTDTQYF
>NA|TRBJ1-5|NA|TRBV7-9
TGTGCCAGCAGCTTGGGCAGTCCTTATAGCAATCAGCCCCAGCATTTT
CASSLGSPYSNQPQHF
>NA|TRBJ1-5|NA|TRBV6-1
TGTGCCAGCAGTGAGTTCCTCCACAGGAACAATCAGCCCCAGCATTTT
CASSEFLHRNNQPQHF
>NA|TRBJ1-6|NA|TRBV10-2
TGCGCCAGCATTCAAGGGGTCCTAAATTCACCCCTCCACTTT
CASIQGVLNSPLHF
>NA|TRBJ2-5|TRBD1|TRBV9
TGTGCCAGCAGCGTAGAGAGGGGGCTCCAAGAGACCCAGTACTTC
CASSVERGLQETQYF
>NA|TRBJ2-1|NA|TRBV7-9
TGTGCCAGCAGACCGACAGGATCCTACAATGAGCAGTTCTTC
CASRPTGSYNEQFF
>NA|TRBJ2-1|TRBD2|TRBV5-1
TGCGCCAGCAGCCAGCGGGGCCCTTACAATGAGCAGTTCTTC
CASSQRGPYNEQFF
>NA|TRBJ2-2|TRBD1|TRBV7-3
TGTGCCAGCAGCCTACGACAGGGCTATCGCACCGGGGAGCTGTTTTTT
CASSLRQGYRTGELFF
>NA|TRBJ1-5|TRBD1|TRBV6-1
TGTGCCAGCATGAAGCAGGGGGATAGCAATCAGCCCCAGCATTTT
CASMKQGDSNQPQHF
>NA|TRBJ2-1|NA|TRBV5-1
TGCGCCAGCAGCGGGGGGGCCCCCTACAATGAGCAGTTCTTC
CASSGGAPYNEQFF
>once|TRBJ1-1|TRBD1|TRBV28
TGTGCCAGCAGCCCGACCGGGACAGGTTGGAACACTGAAGCTTTCTTT
CASSPTGTGWNTEAFF
>NA|TRBJ1-5|NA|TRBV5-8
TGTGCCAGCAGCTTGGAGCCTGGCAATCAGCCCCAGCATTTT
CASSLEPGNQPQHF
>NA|TRBJ1-6|NA|TRBV27
TGTGCCAGCAGTCCCAACCCCGACGGAGGATCTCTCCACTTT
CASSPNPDGGSLHF
>NA|TRBJ1-2|TRBD1|TRBV29-1
TGCAGCGTGACAGGGTCCTCCGATCGCTACACCTTC
CSVTGSSDRYTF
>NA|TRBJ2-1|TRBD2|TRBV7-8
TGTGCCAGCAGCCCGACTAGCGGGGGATACAATGAGCAGTTCTTC
CASSPTSGGYNEQFF
>NA|TRBJ2-1|TRBD2|TRBV4-3
TGCGCCAGCAGCCAAGTAGGCGGGGGTGAGCAGTTCTTC
CASSQVGGGEQFF
>NA|TRBJ1-2|NA|TRBV6-5
TGTGCCAGCCGCCCAGTCCGGGGTTATGGCTACACCTTC
CASRPVRGYGYTF
>NA|TRBJ1-2|NA|TRBV6-4
TGTGCCAGCAGTCCATCGCTAGCTAACTATGGCTACACCTTC
CASSPSLANYGYTF
>NA|TRBJ1-5|NA|TRBV28
TGTGCCAGCCGTTCTCGCCGATCCCAGGGGACCTTCCTCTATAGCAATCAGCCCCAGCATTTT
CASRSRRSQGTFLYSNQPQHF
>once|TRBJ2-5|NA|TRBV16
TGTGCCAGCAGCCAATCGTCTGTTCAGGGAGGAACCCAGTACTTC
CASSQSSVQGGTQYF
>NA|TRBJ1-3|NA|TRBV4-3
TGCGCCAGCAGCCAAGAATCCGGGTTCTCTGGAAACACCATATATTTT
CASSQESGFSGNTIYF
>NA|TRBJ1-5|TRBD1|TRBV27
TGTGCCAGCAGTTTAGCGGTGGGACAGGGAAGTCAGCCCCAGCATTTT
CASSLAVGQGSQPQHF
>NA|TRBJ1-1|NA|TRBV30
TGTGCCTGGAGTGTATCCAGCTTCGCGGGGACTGAAGCTTTCTTT
CAWSVSSFAGTEAFF
>NA|TRBJ1-2|NA|TRBV11-1
TGTGCCAGCAGCCCCGGACAGTACTATGGCTACACCTTC
CASSPGQYYGYTF
>NA|TRBJ2-7|TRBD1|TRBV7-6
TGTGCCAGCAGCCCGTACCCGGGACAGGTAGCCTACGAGCAGTACTTC
CASSPYPGQVAYEQYF
>once|TRBJ2-3|NA|TRBV19
TGTGCCAGTACCTCCCAGGTCACTAGCACAGATACGCAGTATTTT
CASTSQVTSTDTQYF
>NA|TRBJ2-1|NA|TRBV7-6
TGTGCCAGCAGCTTAGGAGAGCTGCGGGGCACCTACAATGAGCAGTTCTTC
CASSLGELRGTYNEQFF
>NA|TRBJ1-1|TRBD1|TRBV9
TGTGCCAGCAGCGTAAGCTCCCTGGGGACAGGGATAGGGGCTTTCTTT
CASSVSSLGTGIGAFF
>NA|TRBJ1-5|NA|TRBV7-9
TGTGCCAGCAGCTTAGGAACAACCGGGACGGAGGGGAATCAGCCCCAGCATTTT
CASSLGTTGTEGNQPQHF
>NA|TRBJ1-6|TRBD1|TRBV7-3
TGTGCCAGCAGCCTGGGACAGGGTATCCATTCACCCCTCCACTTT
CASSLGQGIHSPLHF
>NA|TRBJ2-7|TRBD2|TRBV28
TGTGCCAGCAGTTTTGGACTAGCGCGCACCTACGAGCAGTACTTC
CASSFGLARTYEQYF
>NA|TRBJ1-2|TRBD1|TRBV9
TGTGCCAGCAGCAAATCGGACAGGGTCTATGGCTACACCTTC
CASSKSDRVYGYTF
>NA|TRBJ1-1|TRBD1|TRBV30
TGTGCCTGTTCTAGACAGGGTCCGGGATACACTGAAGCTTTCTTT
CACSRQGPGYTEAFF
>NA|TRBJ1-1|NA|TRBV21-1
TGTGCCAGCAGCAAACTACAAAGGACAGGGAACACTGAAGCTTTCTTT
CASSKLQRTGNTEAFF